The source of this T cell receptor beta chain is a study of CD8 T cells in ankylosing spondylitis. V lost 9 bases to trimming and J lost 2 bases, with 12 bases between them. The CDR3 totals 13 residues. Per the germline V gene, CDR1 is KGHDR and CDR2 is SFDVKD. In this sample, this clonotype turned up a few times. The antigen remains undetermined. Study-level points and caveats: A motif of roughly 8 highly homologous TCR beta variants was seen as apparently characteristic of ankylosing spondylitis blood.

TCRdb called the 5' RACE reads again in MiXCR, with one record for every CDR3 protein. The sample yields around 100,000 distinct CDR3 sequences, roughly 8.5% seen once. The V and J genes are TRBV24-1 and TRBJ1-2; weak D call: TRBD1 (6 bases). The sequencing input was blood, either unsorted or a sorted T cell fraction (not recorded which). This TCR was recovered from a male donor with ankylosing spondylitis. This CDR3 reads CATGGTGNYGYTF. The CDR3 DNA is TGTGCCACCGGCGGTACAGGGAACTATGGCTACACCTTC.